This T cell receptor beta chain stems from a study of cytotoxic CD8 clonotypes in ibrutinib-treated CLL. On the study more broadly: Samples averaged roughly 280,000 productive templates and about 94,000 productive rearrangements.

Libraries were prepared by immunoSEQ multiplex PCR; TCRdb keeps only in-frame clonotypes and omits some of them. The sample lists fewer than 400,000 clones; 60% to 80% were seen once. This clone appeared a single time. The germline CDR1 and CDR2 sequences are LNHDA and SQIVND (reference sequence). The CDR3 length is 15 residues. Trimming removed 7 bases from V and 4 bases from J; junction bases left unmatched: 10. V gene TRBV19 combines with J gene TRBJ1-2; 9 nucleotides line up with TRBD1. This specimen was PBMCs, taken after 36 months of ibrutinib treatment. The receptor was derived from a human donor with chronic lymphocytic leukemia. The CDR3 DNA reads TGTGCCAGTACCAAGACCGGGACAGGGATCTATGGCTACACCTTC. Translating gives CASTKTGTGIYGYTF.